This TCR beta chain was sequenced for a study of OX40 agonist ivuxolimab in advanced cancers. General study results and limits: There was clonal expansion of CD4+ and CD8+ blood T cells by week 6 at 0.1 to 3.0 mg/kg. Expanded clones belonging to CD8+ T cells outnumbered, on average, those of CD4+. Among the lowest peripheral clonal expansion occurred in 0.1-3.0 mg/kg partial responders.

Germline CDR1 reads LNHDA; CDR2 reads SQIVND (reference sequence). The CDR3 totals 14 residues. V was shortened by 4 bases and J by 4 bases, with 10 bases between the two germline ends. With regard to this clone: Its antigen is not known.

It was autoimmune disease history or systemic immunosuppression that excluded patients. TCRdb keeps only in-frame clones here, not all; method: immunoSEQ multiplex PCR. The repertoire holds tens of thousands of clones, with roughly 84% as singletons. The clonotype was recovered from an adult with an advanced solid tumor such as melanoma, head and neck, liver or kidney cancer. V gene TRBV19 combines with J gene TRBJ2-2; D is perhaps TRBD1 (5 bases). Sequenced material: CD4+ or CD8+ T cells sorted from blood, taken in a trial of the OX40 agonist ivuxolimab. CDR3 amino acids: CASSTPDSTGELFF. The CDR3 DNA is TGTGCCAGTAGTACCCCCGACAGCACCGGGGAGCTGTTTTTT.